This T cell receptor (beta chain) was retrieved from a study of T cells in Graves' hyperthyroidism and ophthalmopathy. Amplification yielded TCR beta CDR3 regions, with RNA transcripts as the source. In the first-round RT-PCR of the TCR CDR3, the HTBI primer set was used. TCRdb reanalysed the multiplex PCR reads using MiXCR and keeps one entry per CDR3 protein. The table shows hundreds of thousands of distinct CDR3 sequences, with more than 12% occurring only once. This CDR3 is built from 13 residues. Per the germline V gene, CDR1 is SGHRS and CDR2 is YFSETQ. Trimming cost V 0 bases and J 4 bases, with 7 bases left between them.

The TCR originated in a woman in her thirties with Graves' hyperthyroidism. V is TRBV5-1 and J is TRBJ1-1; D unresolved. Sequencing used blood. The CDR3 loop reads CASSLDSSTEAFF. As DNA, the CDR3 is TGCGCCAGCAGCTTGGATTCGAGCACTGAAGCTTTCTTT.